The 22 T cell receptor beta chains in this list originate from one sample, sequenced in a study of blood T cell repertoires in COVID-19. Here immunoSEQ multiplex PCR was the method, and the copy in TCRdb shows in-frame clones only, minus some. The data show 170,000 or so clones, with around 87% seen just once and approximately 2.5% held by the top ten. Material: peripheral blood. The receptors derive from a man aged 40-50 years with active or convalescent COVID-19.

The J gene is TRBJ2-2, the V gene TRBV28; D ambiguous. Between the trimmed V and J ends, which lost 2 bases and 5 bases, there was a span of 12 bases. Germline assignment: CDR1 MDHEN and CDR2 SYDVKM. The CDR3 contains 15 residues. CDR3 in DNA: TGTGCCAGCAGTTTAGGAGTTTTCGCGACCGGGGAGCTGTTTTTT. It specifies CASSLGVFATGELFF.

The rearrangement links TRBV29-1 to TRBJ2-1; 13 nucleotides match TRBD2. After removal of 7 bases from V and 4 bases from J, the junction contained 7 bases not matched to a gene. The CDR3 has 15 residues. CDR1 and CDR2 from the germline V gene are SQVTM and ANQGSEA. CDR3 in amino acids: CSGTSGGVLYNEQFF. Written as DNA, the CDR3 is TGCAGCGGTACTAGCGGGGGGGTACTATACAATGAGCAGTTCTTC.

This clone was seen just once. The rearrangement links TRBV19 to TRBJ1-3; TRBD1 is a possible D gene (5 bases). Germline-derived CDR1 and CDR2 are LNHDA and SQIVND (reference sequence). This CDR3 region has 15 residues. Trimming pared 9 bases from V and 0 bases from J, leaving 15 bases between. CDR3 sequence (DNA): TGTGCCAGAAACTATCAGGGAAGCTCTGGAAACACCATATATTTT. As protein: CARNYQGSSGNTIYF.

This sequence joins TRBV6-1 and TRBJ2-2; possible D gene TRBD1, 5 bases. Germline V CDR1 and CDR2: MNHNS, SASEGT. The CDR3 is 13 residues long. Trimming removed 4 bases from V and 7 bases from J, with 10 bases in between. CDR3 residues: CASSGQYIGELFF. DNA for the CDR3: TGTGCCAGCAGTGGACAGTACATCGGGGAGCTGTTTTTT.

CDR3 sequence (DNA): TGTGCCAGCAGTTACCGACTAGGTTCTAGCACAGATACGCAGTATTTT. Protein sequence: CASSYRLGSSTDTQYF. This sequence joins TRBV6-2 or TRBV6-3 and TRBJ2-3; D may be TRBD2 (6 bases). Germline CDR1 is MNHEY and CDR2 is SVGEGT. V lost 2 bases and J lost 0, with 12 bases in between. This CDR3 is built from 16 residues.

The DNA of the CDR3 is TGCGCCAGCAGCCAAGATAGGGGACACCCGAACACTGAAGCTTTCTTT. It codes for CASSQDRGHPNTEAFF. The chain is built from TRBV4-1 and TRBJ1-1; a possible D gene is TRBD1 (6 bases). There are 16 residues in the CDR3. Trimming stripped 0 bases from V and 1 base from J, with 12 bases between. The germline gives CDR1 MGHRA, CDR2 YSYEKL.

This sequence joins TRBV20-1 and TRBJ2-7, with D uncertain. Germline assignment: CDR1 DFQATT and CDR2 SNEGSKA (reference sequence). The CDR3 runs 11 residues. The V end lost 0 bases, the J end lost 7 bases, and 7 bases lay between the germline ends. This CDR3 reads CSARDLGEQYF. CDR3 nucleotide sequence: TGCAGTGCTAGAGATCTCGGGGAGCAGTACTTC.

J is TRBJ1-1 and V is TRBV3-1 (or the pseudogene TRBV3-2), with unresolved D. Germline CDR1 and CDR2: LGHDT and YNNKEL (reference sequence). V was trimmed by 3 bases and J by 5 bases, leaving 10 bases between them. The CDR3 has 13 amino acids. The CDR3 nucleotides are TGTGCCAGCAGCCAGCGGAGTGGAACTGAAGCTTTCTTT. Protein sequence: CASSQRSGTEAFF.

This sequence joins TRBV7-8 and TRBJ2-2; D not certain. V was shortened by 1 base and J by 7 bases, with 7 bases between the two germline ends. The CDR3 is made up of 13 amino acids. The germline V gene has CDR1 SGHVS and CDR2 FQNEAQ. Written as DNA, the CDR3 is TGTGCCAGCAGCTTAGATCCAGTCGGGGAGCTGTTTTTT. It translates to CASSLDPVGELFF.

The chain combines TRBV5-4 with TRBJ1-6; tentatively, D is TRBD1 (5 bases). The V gene's germline CDR1 is SGHNT and CDR2 YYREEE (reference sequence). The length of the CDR3 is 15 residues. V was clipped by 4 bases and J by 0 bases, with 8 bases between them. CDR3 sequence reads: CASSPGSSYNSPLHF. The CDR3 DNA follows: TGTGCCAGCAGCCCAGGGTCCTCCTATAATTCACCCCTCCACTTT.

The CDR3 DNA follows: TGCAGCGTTGGCCGGAGGGAAACTGAAGCTTTCTTT. Protein sequence: CSVGRRETEAFF. The rearrangement joins TRBV29-1 to TRBJ1-1; no clear D gene. The CDR3 runs to 12 residues. The V gene's germline CDR1 is SQVTM and CDR2 ANQGSEA. The V end was cut by 4 bases, the J end by 5 bases, with 11 bases between.

The J gene is TRBJ2-2, the V gene TRBV12-3 or TRBV12-4; possible D gene TRBD2, 5 bases. The CDR3 consists of 12 residues. V lost 8 bases and J lost 7, with 11 bases in between. As DNA, the CDR3 is TGTGCCAGCCTTAGGACTCGCGGGGAGCTGTTTTTT. Protein sequence: CASLRTRGELFF.

The chain recombines TRBV12-3 or TRBV12-4 with TRBJ2-2; the D gene is possibly TRBD1 (5 bases). The CDR3 spans 12 residues. Trimming shortened V by 5 bases and J by 6 bases, and 7 bases separated the two germline ends. CDR3 sequence: CASSKGAGELFF. CDR3 sequence (DNA): TGTGCCAGCAGTAAAGGGGCCGGGGAGCTGTTTTTT.

This sequence joins TRBV14 and TRBJ2-7; 8 nucleotides match TRBD2. V gave up 1 base and J gave up 1 base; unmatched junction bases: 6. The CDR3 loop spans 16 amino acids. Germline V gene sequence: CDR1 SGHDN, CDR2 FVKESK. This CDR3 reads CASSQVRGGRSYEQYF. CDR3 nucleotides: TGTGCCAGCAGCCAAGTACGGGGGGGCCGATCCTACGAGCAGTACTTC.

The rearrangement joins TRBV9 to TRBJ2-7, with D maybe TRBD2 (7 bases). The ends were cut back, 3 bases at V and 6 bases at J, with 22 bases in the middle. From germline, CDR1 is SGDLS and CDR2 YYNGEE. The CDR3 contains 16 residues. CDR3 in DNA: TGTGCCAGCAGCGCCTTTGAGGGGGGGACTCCTTTCGAGCAGTACTTC. Translating it yields CASSAFEGGTPFEQYF.

Notes on this clone: This CDR3 is also generated by other DNA sequences in the sample. The rearrangement joins TRBV18 to TRBJ1-1; maybe TRBD1 (5 bases). The germline CDR1 and CDR2 sequences are KGHSH and LQKENI. CDR3 length: 13 amino acids. V was clipped by 6 bases and J by 0 bases, with 8 bases between them. CDR3 region: CASSPTVNTEAFF. CDR3 bases: TGTGCCAGCTCGCCGACAGTGAACACTGAAGCTTTCTTT.

Written as DNA, the CDR3 is TGTGCCAGCTCCCTTGGTTGGGGGGGGTCCTACGAGCAGTACTTC. This encodes CASSLGWGGSYEQYF. The chain has TRBV5-5 and TRBJ2-7, with 7 bases fitting TRBD2. The trim removed 7 bases at V and 1 base at J, leaving 11 bases unmatched. Germline CDR1 is SGHKS and CDR2 is YYEKEE (reference sequence). The CDR3 loop spans 15 amino acids.

This clone appeared a single time. The chain uses TRBV5-5 and TRBJ2-5; D is perhaps TRBD2 (7 bases). There are 14 residues in the CDR3. CDR1 is SGHKS, CDR2 YYEKEE, per germline (reference sequence). Trimming shortened V by 4 bases and J by 5 bases, and 15 bases separated the two germline ends. This CDR3 reads CASSPGGPGETQYF. The CDR3 DNA reads TGTGCCAGCAGCCCCGGGGGGCCAGGGGAGACCCAGTACTTC.

This rearrangement joins TRBV7-2 to TRBJ2-3, with 9 bases identical to TRBD2. Germline CDR1 and CDR2: SGHTA and FQGNSA. The CDR3 runs to 15 residues. V lost 1 base and J lost 2; bases outside the gene matches: 1. The CDR3 sequence is CASSLGGGATDTQYF. The CDR3 nucleotides are TGTGCCAGCAGCTTAGGCGGGGGGGCCACAGATACGCAGTATTTT.

Concerning this clone itself: The sample has other DNA sequences that encode this CDR3 too. The chain has TRBV7-8 and TRBJ2-7; D is unclear. Trimming took off 1 base at V and 3 bases at J, with 7 bases between the two ends. The CDR3 is made up of 13 amino acids. The germline V gene encodes CDR1 SGHVS and CDR2 FQNEAQ. The CDR3 protein is CASSLGQFYEQYF. The CDR3 DNA sequence: TGTGCCAGCAGCTTAGGGCAGTTCTACGAGCAGTACTTC.

The V gene is TRBV5-1, the J gene TRBJ1-3, with TRBD1 matching 7 bases. Germline V lookup: CDR1 SGHRS, CDR2 YFSETQ. The CDR3 loop spans 16 amino acids. The trim removed 3 bases at V and 3 bases at J, leaving 9 bases unmatched. The CDR3 nucleotides read TGCGCCAGCAGCTCCGGAGACAGGGCTCGTGGAAACACCATATATTTT. It specifies CASSSGDRARGNTIYF. Full variable domain (rest looked up from reference TRBV5-1 and TRBJ1-3): KAGVTQTPRYLIKTRGQQVTLSCSPISGHRSVSWYQQTPGQGLQFLFEYFSETQRNKGNFPGRFSGRQFSNSRSEMNVSTLELGDSALYLCASSSGDRARGNTIYFGEGSWLTVV.

This clone was seen a handful of times. This rearrangement joins TRBV11-2 to TRBJ1-2; a weak D match, TRBD1 (6 bases). Trimming cost V 3 bases and J 6 bases, with 17 bases left between them. CDR3 size: 15 residues. CDR1 is SGHAT and CDR2 is FQNNGV in the germline V gene. The CDR3 loop is CASSFLGHRVDGYTF. DNA of the CDR3: TGTGCCAGCAGCTTTTTGGGGCACAGGGTGGATGGCTACACCTTC.